Given below is one T cell receptor beta chain in context. What it binds is unknown. The sample is drawn from a study of identical twins. Study-wide points: Clonotypes of the beta chain that were abundant in cord blood carried fewer insertions (memory repertoires showed none). Modelling approaches yielded underestimates of out-of-frame TCR alpha sharing between monozygotic twins.

The ends were cut back, 1 base at V and 8 bases at J, with 18 bases in the middle. The germline V gene encodes CDR1 DFQATT and CDR2 SNEGSKA (reference sequence). This CDR3 is built from 15 residues. A universal primer site was created by template switching, with the cDNA bearing unique molecular identifiers. MiXCR, applied by TCRdb to the 5' RACE reads, yields one record per CDR3 protein. The table records under 900,000 distinct CDR3 sequences, roughly 12% of them present only once. The data were also submitted as part of a second study, on yellow fever vaccine responses in identical twins.

The sample comprised PBMCs. V usage is TRBV20-1 and J usage is TRBJ2-1; the D call may be TRBD1 or TRBD2 (6 bases each). The clonotype was recovered from a woman younger than 35 in good health. The CDR3 is CSARGGAPLNDEQFF. In DNA form, the CDR3 reads TGCAGTGCTAGAGGGGGGGCGCCGTTGAATGATGAGCAGTTCTTC.